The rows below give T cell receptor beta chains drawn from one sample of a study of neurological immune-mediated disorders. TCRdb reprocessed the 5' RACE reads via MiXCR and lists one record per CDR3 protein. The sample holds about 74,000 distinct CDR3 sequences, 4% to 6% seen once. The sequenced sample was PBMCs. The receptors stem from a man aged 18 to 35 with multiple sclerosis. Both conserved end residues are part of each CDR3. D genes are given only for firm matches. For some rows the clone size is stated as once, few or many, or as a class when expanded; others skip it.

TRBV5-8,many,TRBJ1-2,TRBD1,CASSLRTGRRVYGYTF,TGTGCCAGCAGCTTGAGGACAGGGCGGCGTGTTTATGGCTACACCTTC
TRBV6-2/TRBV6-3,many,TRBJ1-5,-,CASSYWAGNQPQHF,TGTGCCAGCAGTTATTGGGCCGGCAATCAGCCCCAGCATTTT
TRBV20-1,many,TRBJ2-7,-,CSAFLQGVHEQYF,TGCAGTGCTTTTCTTCAGGGAGTCCACGAGCAGTACTTC
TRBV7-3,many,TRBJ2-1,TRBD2,CASSLSGLAGSYNEQFF,TGTGCCAGCAGCTTATCGGGACTAGCGGGAAGTTACAATGAGCAGTTCTTC
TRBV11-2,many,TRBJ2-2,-,CASSRNAGELFF,TGTGCCAGCAGCCGAAATGCCGGGGAGCTGTTTTTT
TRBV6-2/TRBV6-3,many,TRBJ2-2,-,CASSPRTGSTGELFF,TGTGCCAGCAGCCCAAGGACGGGGTCAACCGGGGAGCTGTTTTTT
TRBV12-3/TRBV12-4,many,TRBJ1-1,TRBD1,CASSDRGRNTEAFF,TGTGCCAGCAGTGACAGGGGGCGGAACACTGAAGCTTTCTTT
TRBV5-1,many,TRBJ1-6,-,CASSSVIGGGNSPLHF,TGCGCCAGCAGCTCGGTAATCGGAGGGGGTAATTCACCCCTCCACTTT
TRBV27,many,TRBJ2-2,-,CASSLSFLGANTGELFF,TGTGCCAGCAGTTTATCATTCCTAGGGGCGAACACCGGGGAGCTGTTTTTT
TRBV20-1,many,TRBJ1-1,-,CSVRREGAEAFF,TGCAGTGTTAGAAGGGAGGGGGCTGAAGCTTTCTTT
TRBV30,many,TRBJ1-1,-,CAWLGQTNTEAFF,TGTGCCTGGCTGGGACAAACGAACACTGAAGCTTTCTTT
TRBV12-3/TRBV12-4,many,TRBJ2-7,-,CASSPGDLLYEQYF,TGTGCCAGCAGCCCCGGGGACCTCCTATACGAGCAGTACTTC
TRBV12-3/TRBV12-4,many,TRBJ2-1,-,CASSSRGYNEQFF,TGTGCCAGCAGTTCCCGGGGCTACAATGAGCAGTTCTTC
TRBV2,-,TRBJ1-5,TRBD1,CASSEAHRGRGQPQNF,TGTGCCAGCAGTGAAGCTCACAGGGGGCGCGGGCAGCCCCAGAATTTT
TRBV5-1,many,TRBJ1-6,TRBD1,CASSPGDRLSPLHF,TGCGCCAGCAGCCCGGGGGACAGGTTGTCACCCCTCCACTTT
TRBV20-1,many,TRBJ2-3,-,CSAILGTDTQYF,TGCAGTGCTATACTGGGCACAGATACGCAGTATTTT
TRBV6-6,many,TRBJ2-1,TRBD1,CASSESTGGQFF,TGTGCCAGCAGTGAATCTACAGGGGGCCAGTTCTTC
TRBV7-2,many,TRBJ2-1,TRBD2,CASSPRSSGRAPEQFF,TGTGCCAGCAGCCCCCGGTCTAGCGGGAGGGCCCCTGAGCAGTTCTTC
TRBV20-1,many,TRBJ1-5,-,CSAREPRPNQPQHF,TGCAGTGCTAGAGAGCCGAGGCCCAATCAGCCCCAGCATTTT
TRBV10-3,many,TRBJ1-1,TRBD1,CAISAAGGKTEAFF,TGTGCCATCAGTGCGGCAGGGGGCAAAACTGAAGCTTTCTTT
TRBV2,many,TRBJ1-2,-,CATGRESSGGYTF,TGTGCCACCGGCAGGGAATCTTCAGGAGGCTACACCTTC
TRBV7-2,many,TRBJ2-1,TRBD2,CASSLLLAGGLDNEQFF,TGTGCCAGCAGCTTGCTACTAGCGGGGGGGCTAGACAATGAGCAGTTCTTC
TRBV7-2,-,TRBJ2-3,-,CASSAGPGPTDTQYF,TGTGCCAGCAGTGCTGGACCGGGACCCACAGATACGCAGTATTTT
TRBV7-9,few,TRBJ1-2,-,CASSPFGGRGYGYTF,TGTGCCAGCAGCCCTTTCGGGGGGCGCGGGTATGGCTACACCTTC
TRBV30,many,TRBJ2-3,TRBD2,CAGWGGTDTQYF,TGTGCCGGGTGGGGGGGGACAGATACGCAGTATTTT
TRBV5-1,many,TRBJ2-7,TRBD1,CASSLPGQGGEQYF,TGCGCCAGCAGCTTGCCCGGACAGGGTGGCGAGCAGTACTTC
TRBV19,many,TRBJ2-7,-,CASSAQSYEQYF,TGTGCCAGTAGTGCTCAGAGCTACGAGCAGTACTTC
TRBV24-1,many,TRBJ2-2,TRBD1,CATSDFGPQGVNTGELFF,TGTGCCACCAGTGATTTCGGCCCTCAGGGGGTCAACACCGGGGAGCTGTTTTTT
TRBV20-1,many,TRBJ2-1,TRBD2,CSAGPLGLAEWVLGDEQFF,TGCAGTGCTGGGCCTCTGGGACTAGCGGAATGGGTTCTGGGCGATGAGCAGTTCTTC